The 32 T cell receptor beta chains below were found in one sample sequenced in a study of patients and donors after allogeneic stem cell transplantation. MiXCR, run by TCRdb on the RT-PCR reads, gives a single entry per CDR3 protein. The table shows over 10,000 distinct CDR3 sequences, with around 27% occurring only once. The sample comprised blood, either unsorted or a sorted T cell fraction (not recorded which). The receptors were sampled from a human donor who was either an allogeneic HSCT recipient or a stem cell or donor lymphocyte infusion donor (not recorded which). It is not recorded whose cells these are; they may come from a transplant donor.

V usage is TRBV20-1 and J usage is TRBJ1-5; TRBD1 matches 8 bases. J was trimmed by 3 bases and V by 6 bases; bases with no gene match: 4. The CDR3 runs to 13 residues. In germline, CDR1 is DFQATT, CDR2 SNEGSKA (reference sequence). Here the CDR3 DNA reads TGCAGTGCCCCGACAGGGGTCAATCAGCCCCAGCATTTT. It encodes CSAPTGVNQPQHF.

This clonotype was detected a few times. The rearrangement links TRBV6-5 to TRBJ1-5; D remains ambiguous. Germline V gives CDR1 MNHEY, CDR2 SVGAGI. The CDR3 runs to 13 residues. Between the trimmed V and J ends, which lost 6 bases and 3 bases, there was a span of 9 bases. In nucleotides, the CDR3 is TGTGCCAGCAGGCAAGGGATCAATCAGCCCCAGCATTTT. Protein product: CASRQGINQPQHF.

Only a few counts were recorded for this clonotype. V usage is TRBV20-1 and J usage is TRBJ2-3; a weak D match, TRBD2 (5 bases). Germline values: CDR1 DFQATT, CDR2 SNEGSKA (reference sequence). Trimming left V 0 bases short and J 1 base short, with 8 bases between. This CDR3 comprises 14 residues. CDR3 DNA: TGCAGTGCTAGAGATCGGAGGCGCACAGATACGCAGTATTTT. It is translated as CSARDRRRTDTQYF.

This clonotype showed up many times. The J gene is TRBJ1-5, the V gene TRBV7-9; the D gene is possibly TRBD1 (5 bases). Germline CDR1 and CDR2: SEHNR and FQNEAQ (reference sequence). The CDR3 is 15 amino acids. V shed 1 base and J shed 4 bases, with 11 bases lying between them. The DNA of the CDR3 is TGTGCCAGCAGCTTAGACGGGGCCGTTAATCAGCCCCAGCATTTT. Its protein product is CASSLDGAVNQPQHF.

This rearrangement joins TRBV7-3 to TRBJ1-1, with 9 nucleotides matching TRBD1. The CDR3 runs 16 residues. CDR1 and CDR2 from the germline V gene are SGHTA and FQGTGA. The V and J ends lost 1 base and 3 bases, in that order; junction bases with no gene match: 6. The CDR3 is CASSLNPGQGYTEAFF. CDR3 sequence (DNA): TGTGCCAGCAGCTTAAACCCGGGACAGGGATACACTGAAGCTTTCTTT.

The chain combines TRBV7-2 with TRBJ1-3, with 7 positions matching TRBD1. V lost 3 bases to trimming and J lost 0 bases; unmatched junction nucleotides: 5. Looked up from germline, CDR1 is SGHTA and CDR2 is FQGNSA. The CDR3 is made up of 16 amino acids. In nucleotides, the CDR3 is TGTGCCAGCAGCTTCATCCCAGGGGGCTCTGGAAACACCATATATTTT. Translation: CASSFIPGGSGNTIYF.

This clonotype was observed a handful of times. The V and J genes are TRBV9 and TRBJ1-1; no reliable D call. V dropped 7 bases and J dropped 11 bases, with 9 bases sitting between them. Per the germline V gene, CDR1 is SGDLS and CDR2 is YYNGEE. The CDR3 is made up of 9 amino acids. The CDR3, as DNA: TGTGCCAGCCTTCGCAAGGCTTTCTTT. Its protein product is CASLRKAFF.

The CDR3 sequence is CSAGAGTSYEQYF. The CDR3 coding sequence is TGCAGTGCTGGCGCCGGGACCTCCTACGAGCAGTACTTC. V usage is TRBV20-1 and J usage is TRBJ2-7, with D perhaps given as TRBD1 or TRBD2 (5 bases each). The germline gives CDR1 DFQATT, CDR2 SNEGSKA (reference sequence). Between the trimmed V and J ends, which lost 5 bases and 0 bases, there was a span of 11 bases. The CDR3 consists of 13 residues.

The chain is built from TRBV28 and TRBJ2-1; D possibly corresponds to TRBD2 (5 bases). Germline V CDR1 and CDR2: MDHEN, SYDVKM. This CDR3 has 13 residues. The V end was cut by 2 bases, the J end by 6 bases, with 8 bases between. The CDR3 reads CASSLGGSNEQFF. The DNA for the CDR3 is TGTGCCAGCAGTTTAGGTGGGAGCAATGAGCAGTTCTTC.

A few counts support this clonotype. This rearrangement joins TRBV12-3 or TRBV12-4 to TRBJ1-3; D gene unclear. V was cut by 3 bases and J by 4 bases, with 4 bases left in between. The CDR3 runs 12 residues. CDR3 sequence reads: CASSLVGNTIYF. The CDR3 bases are TGTGCCAGCAGTTTGGTAGGAAACACCATATATTTT.

A few counts support this clonotype. This chain connects TRBV6-5 to TRBJ1-4; no firm D call. Germline V lookup: CDR1 MNHEY, CDR2 SVGAGI. The CDR3 length is 15 residues. With 4 bases removed from V and 7 bases from J, the gap between germline ends came to 16 bases. CDR3 nucleotide sequence: TGTGCCAGCAGTTCGCCAAAGAGTGAGGTTGAAAAACTGTTTTTT. Translating it yields CASSSPKSEVEKLFF.

This chain uses TRBV6-6 with TRBJ2-3; TRBD2 agrees at 9 bases. V lost 2 bases to trimming and J lost 2 bases; unmatched junction nucleotides: 11. Germline assignment: CDR1 MNHNY and CDR2 SVGAGI (reference sequence). There are 18 residues in the CDR3. CDR3 loop: CASSYLAGWSVDTDTQYF. CDR3 DNA sequence: TGTGCCAGCAGTTACCTAGCGGGATGGAGTGTGGACACAGATACGCAGTATTTT.

This chain connects TRBV5-6 to TRBJ1-1, with TRBD1 identical over 8 bases. This CDR3 spans 15 amino acids. J was trimmed by 6 bases and V by 3 bases; bases with no gene match: 10. In germline, CDR1 is SGHDT, CDR2 YYEEEE. DNA of the CDR3: TGTGCCAGCAGCTCCTTTGGACAGGGTAAGCCTGAAGCTTTCTTT. Protein: CASSSFGQGKPEAFF.

This clonotype was observed a few times. The chain combines TRBV20-1 with TRBJ1-5; no reliable D call. Germline V gene data show CDR1 as DFQATT and CDR2 as SNEGSKA (reference sequence). The CDR3 runs 14 residues. V shed 0 bases and J shed 4 bases, with 10 bases lying between them. CDR3 sequence (DNA): TGCAGTGCTAGAGAAAGTCTGACAAATCAGCCCCAGCATTTT. As protein: CSARESLTNQPQHF.

V and J are TRBV12-3 or TRBV12-4 and TRBJ1-1; 8 nucleotides align to TRBD1. The CDR3 is made up of 14 amino acids. The V and J ends lost 6 bases and 5 bases, in that order; junction bases with no gene match: 8. In DNA, the CDR3 is TGTGCCAGCAGGCGGCAGGGGGCTGAAACTGAAGCTTTCTTT. Its protein product is CASRRQGAETEAFF.

This clonotype was picked up many times. The CDR3 sequence is CASSQRNGHEQYF. In DNA, the CDR3 is TGCGCCAGCAGTCAACGAAACGGGCACGAGCAGTACTTC. The chain joins TRBV4-1 to TRBJ2-7; the D is unclear. CDR3 size: 13 residues. Trimming pared 6 bases from V and 5 bases from J, leaving 14 bases between. CDR1 is MGHRA, CDR2 YSYEKL, per germline.

This clonotype was counted ten times or more. The J gene is TRBJ2-5, the V gene TRBV5-1; TRBD2 aligns across 10 bases. CDR1 is SGHRS and CDR2 is YFSETQ in the germline V gene. Trimming at V came to 4 bases and at J to 2 bases, leaving 8 bases not matched to a gene. This CDR3 region has 16 residues. DNA of the CDR3: TGCGCCAGCAGCCCCAGGACTAGCGGACTTCAAGAGACCCAGTACTTC. Amino acids: CASSPRTSGLQETQYF.

The V and J genes are TRBV5-1 and TRBJ2-2; D ambiguous. CDR1 is SGHRS and CDR2 is YFSETQ in the germline V gene. The V end was cut by 0 bases, the J end by 4 bases, with 10 bases between. The CDR3 spans 15 residues. CDR3 nucleotide sequence: TGCGCCAGCAGCTTGGTAGTGAGGAGCACCGGGGAGCTGTTTTTT. Its translation is CASSLVVRSTGELFF. The complete variable domain, with remaining parts taken from reference TRBV5-1 and TRBJ2-2, reads KAGVTQTPRYLIKTRGQQVTLSCSPISGHRSVSWYQQTPGQGLQFLFEYFSETQRNKGNFPGRFSGRQFSNSRSEMNVSTLELGDSALYLCASSLVVRSTGELFFGEGSRLTVL.

This clonotype was seen a handful of times. This chain uses TRBV5-1 with TRBJ2-1; no clear D gene. V was shortened by 6 bases and J by 4 bases, with 17 bases between the two germline ends. This CDR3 region has 15 residues. Germline CDR1 reads SGHRS; CDR2 reads YFSETQ. For the CDR3, the DNA is TGCGCCAGCACCCTGACACTCTCTTCTTACAATGAGCAGTTCTTC. This translates into CASTLTLSSYNEQFF.

V and J are TRBV18 and TRBJ1-1; D is unclear. There are 12 residues in the CDR3. V was trimmed by 3 bases and J by 1 base, leaving 3 bases between them. CDR1 and CDR2 (germline): KGHSH, LQKENI. CDR3 sequence reads: CASSPGNTEAFF. In DNA form, the CDR3 reads TGTGCCAGCTCACCTGGGAACACTGAAGCTTTCTTT.

By share, this clonotype ranks as medium-sized. This chain links TRBV7-2 with TRBJ1-1; D gene unclear. Trimming took 1 base from V and 11 from J, leaving 11 bases between them. Germline loops: CDR1 SGHTA, CDR2 FQGNSA. The CDR3 loop spans 12 amino acids. The CDR3 DNA reads TGTGCCAGCAGCTTAGAAGGGAGTGAGGCTTTCTTT. This encodes CASSLEGSEAFF.

This clonotype was observed a handful of times. V usage is TRBV5-1 and J usage is TRBJ1-6; no reliable D call. This CDR3 spans 16 amino acids. The V end lost 0 bases, the J end lost 9 bases, and 16 bases lay between the germline ends. The germline V gene has CDR1 SGHRS and CDR2 YFSETQ. The CDR3 region has the DNA TGCGCCAGCAGCTTGGTCGGACCTACGGGGATTTCACCCCTCCACTTT. Its protein product is CASSLVGPTGISPLHF.

The chain is built from TRBV6-6 and TRBJ1-2; no definite D call. V was shortened by 6 bases and J by 4 bases, with 9 bases between the two germline ends. Germline CDR1 and CDR2: MNHNY and SVGAGI (reference sequence). The CDR3 has 12 amino acids. The CDR3: CASSRAPYGYTF. CDR3 DNA sequence: TGTGCCAGCAGCCGGGCCCCCTATGGCTACACCTTC.

The chain links TRBV24-1 to TRBJ2-1; TRBD2 matches at 13 bases. CDR3 length: 16 amino acids. Germline trimming cut 2 bases from V and 10 bases from J; bases unmatched to any gene: 7. The V gene's germline CDR1 is KGHDR and CDR2 SFDVKD. CDR3 nucleotide sequence: TGTGCCACCAGTGATTCCTGGACTAGCGGGAGAGGGGAGCAGTTCTTC. Translating it yields CATSDSWTSGRGEQFF.

As DNA, the CDR3 is TGTGCCAGCAGTTTAAACAGGGGGAACACTGAAGCTTTCTTT. This gives the protein CASSLNRGNTEAFF. The genes are TRBV12-3 or TRBV12-4 and TRBJ1-1, with 7 bases matching TRBD1. V lost 2 bases to trimming and J lost 1 base; unmatched junction nucleotides: 1. The CDR3 length is 14 residues.

The chain joins TRBV25-1 to TRBJ2-6, with D hard to call. CDR1 and CDR2 from the germline V gene are MGHDK and SYGVNS. The CDR3 runs to 13 residues. V was pared by 6 bases and J by 1 base, with 4 bases between. In DNA form, the CDR3 reads TGTGCCAGCAGATTTTCTGGGGCCAACGTCCTGACTTTC. It is translated as CASRFSGANVLTF.

In this sample, this clonotype turned up many times. The J gene is TRBJ1-1, the V gene TRBV7-6, with D tentatively TRBD1 (5 bases). The CDR3 extends over 13 amino acids. Trimming shortened V by 1 base and J by 3 bases, and 6 bases separated the two germline ends. Per germline, CDR1 SGHVS and CDR2 FNYEAQ. Here the CDR3 DNA reads TGTGCCAGCAGCTTAGTAGGGGACACTGAAGCTTTCTTT. It is translated as CASSLVGDTEAFF.

The chain couples TRBV28 to TRBJ2-1, with D hard to call. Germline loops: CDR1 MDHEN, CDR2 SYDVKM. The V end lost 5 bases, the J end lost 7 bases, and 3 bases lay between the germline ends. CDR3 length: 10 amino acids. The CDR3 nucleotides read TGTGCCAGCAGTCTAAATGAGCAGTTCTTC. Translating it yields CASSLNEQFF.

Ten or more counts support this clonotype. The chain couples TRBV5-1 to TRBJ1-2; no reliable D call. V was shortened by 0 bases and J by 5 bases, with 11 bases between the two germline ends. Germline V gene lookup returns CDR1 SGHRS and CDR2 YFSETQ. The CDR3 covers 14 residues. The CDR3, as DNA: TGCGCCAGCAGCTTGGCATCGGGTGGATATGGCTACACCTTC. Translated: CASSLASGGYGYTF.

There are many counts of this clonotype. This sequence joins TRBV4-1 and TRBJ1-2; D might be TRBD1 (5 bases). Germline values: CDR1 MGHRA, CDR2 YSYEKL. Trimming took 1 base from V and 4 from J, leaving 10 bases between them. The CDR3 is 14 residues long. This CDR3 is CASSQALQAYGYTF. The CDR3 DNA sequence: TGCGCCAGCAGCCAAGCCTTACAGGCCTATGGCTACACCTTC.

This clonotype showed up just once. This chain connects TRBV15 to TRBJ2-2; D uncertain. The CDR3 is made up of 13 amino acids. Germline V gene data show CDR1 as LNHNV and CDR2 as YYDKDF (reference sequence). The V end lost 3 bases, the J end lost 7 bases, and 9 bases lay between the germline ends. In nucleotides, the CDR3 is TGTGCCACCAGCAGGAAGTTAAGCGGGGAGCTGTTTTTT. This sequence encodes CATSRKLSGELFF.

This clonotype has only a few counts. The V call is TRBV5-1, the J call TRBJ2-3; a possible D gene is TRBD2 (6 bases). Deletions cut 7 bases from V and 6 bases from J, with 18 bases between. The CDR3 length is 14 residues. Germline V gene sequence: CDR1 SGHRS, CDR2 YFSETQ. Written as DNA, the CDR3 is TGCGCCAGCGACGGAGGGAATGAATGGGATACGCAGTATTTT. It codes for CASDGGNEWDTQYF.